The 20 T cell receptor beta chains reported below all come from one sample, sequenced in a study of T cells in Graves' hyperthyroidism and ophthalmopathy. What was amplified from RNA transcripts were TCR beta CDR3 regions. First-round RT-PCR with HTBI primers amplified the TCR CDR3 region. TCRdb reprocessed the multiplex PCR reads via MiXCR and lists one record per CDR3 protein. Of 300,000 to 450,000 distinct CDR3 sequences in the sample, 13% are singletons; the top ten hold 20% to 25%. Source material: blood. The receptor source for this set is a man aged 25-45 years with Graves' hyperthyroidism that later progressed to Graves' ophthalmopathy.

This clonotype was seen repeatedly, ten times or more. V gene TRBV2 combines with J gene TRBJ2-5, with D hard to call. This CDR3 has 11 residues. Germline CDR1 reads SNHLY; CDR2 reads FYNNEI. The CDR3 DNA reads TGTGCGCTCAGTAACCAAGAGACCCAGTACTTC. Its protein is CALSNQETQYF.

This clonotype was observed many times. V usage is TRBV27 and J usage is TRBJ1-6; 7 bases align to TRBD1. CDR3 size: 14 residues. Germline assignment: CDR1 MNHEY and CDR2 SMNVEV (reference sequence). The junction had 6 bases not matched to a gene; V was cut back by 4 bases and J by 9 bases. CDR3: CASSYNRGGSPLHF. CDR3 nucleotides: TGTGCCAGCAGTTACAACAGGGGTGGTTCACCCCTCCACTTT.

This clonotype has at least ten counts. The chain is built from TRBV20-1 and TRBJ2-1, with D perhaps assigned TRBD1 or TRBD2 (6 bases each). Germline V CDR1 and CDR2: DFQATT, SNEGSKA (reference sequence). CDR3 length: 13 residues. The V gene lost 5 bases and the J gene lost 8 bases, with 16 bases spanning the gap. In DNA form, the CDR3 reads TGCAGTGCTTTGGGGGGCTTGTTGGATGAGCAGTTCTTC. It encodes CSALGGLLDEQFF.

The chain combines TRBV30 with TRBJ1-6; no clear D gene. The V and J ends lost 0 bases and 5 bases respectively, with 20 bases between them. Looked up from germline, CDR1 is GTSNPN and CDR2 is SVGIG (reference sequence). This CDR3 comprises 18 residues. Here the CDR3 reads CAWSVFGGRLRDNSPLHF. Written as DNA, the CDR3 is TGTGCCTGGAGTGTATTCGGCGGGAGACTACGGGATAATTCACCCCTCCACTTT.

This clonotype has ten or more counts. V and J are TRBV28 and TRBJ2-3; tentative D call: TRBD2 (6 bases). Per the germline V gene, CDR1 is MDHEN and CDR2 is SYDVKM. V shed 6 bases and J shed 5 bases, with 21 bases lying between them. CDR3 size: 16 residues. The CDR3 region has the DNA TGTGCCAGCAGGTCCCAGGGAGCGGGTGGTATAGATACGCAGTATTTT. Its protein is CASRSQGAGGIDTQYF.

The V call is TRBV4-2, the J call TRBJ1-6; 9 bases line up with TRBD1. The CDR3 has 15 residues. The V and J ends lost 2 bases and 7 bases, in that order; junction bases with no gene match: 3. The germline CDR1 and CDR2 sequences are LGHNA and YNFKEQ. CDR3 DNA: TGTGCCAGCAGCCAACTCGGGACAGGGAATTCACCCCTCCACTTT. This gives the protein CASSQLGTGNSPLHF.

V gene TRBV16 combines with J gene TRBJ2-7, with D perhaps TRBD1 (5 bases). Germline CDR1 and CDR2: KGHSY and FQNENV. CDR3 size: 16 residues. V lost 2 bases and J lost 3, with 17 bases in between. The DNA of the CDR3 is TGTGCCAGCAGCCAAGGCAGGGCCCTATCAGACTACGAGCAGTACTTC. As protein: CASSQGRALSDYEQYF.

The V call is TRBV27, the J call TRBJ2-1, with 9 bases that match TRBD2. Trimming cost V 5 bases and J 6 bases; bases outside gene matches: 14. The CDR3 has 17 residues. Germline CDR1 and CDR2: MNHEY and SMNVEV (reference sequence). CDR3 DNA: TGTGCCAGCAGTCTATTCCTACTTGCGGGGGGGCCCAATGAGCAGTTCTTC. It translates to CASSLFLLAGGPNEQFF.

The sample holds a few counts of this clonotype. The chain couples TRBV10-3 to TRBJ2-5; D possibly corresponds to TRBD1 (6 bases). CDR1 is ENHRY, CDR2 SYGVKD, per germline. This CDR3 spans 15 amino acids. V lost 2 bases, J lost 5 bases, and 15 bases lay in between. This CDR3 reads CAISEATGLRETQYF. In DNA form, the CDR3 reads TGTGCCATCAGTGAGGCCACAGGGCTCCGCGAGACCCAGTACTTC.

This clonotype has ten or more counts. The genes are TRBV7-9 and TRBJ2-7; 12 nucleotides agree with TRBD1. With 2 bases clipped from V and 6 bases from J, the junction kept 8 bases outside the gene matches. Germline CDR1 reads SEHNR; CDR2 reads FQNEAQ (reference sequence). The CDR3 is made up of 16 amino acids. Written as DNA, the CDR3 is TGTGCCAGCAGCTTACCCCCGGGACAGGGGGCGCCCGAGCAGTACTTC. It is translated as CASSLPPGQGAPEQYF. Full variable domain (remainder filled in from reference TRBV7-9 and TRBJ2-7): DTGVSQNPRHKITKRGQNVTFRCDPISEHNRLYWYRQTLGQGPEFLTYFQNEAQLEKSRLLSDRFSAERPKGSFSTLEIQRTEQGDSAMYLCASSLPPGQGAPEQYFGPGTRLTVT.

The chain links TRBV30 to TRBJ1-1; D gene uncertain. V dropped 3 bases and J dropped 0 bases, with 8 bases sitting between them. This CDR3 spans 13 amino acids. The V gene's germline CDR1 is GTSNPN and CDR2 SVGIG (reference sequence). Here the CDR3 DNA reads TGTGCCTGGAGAGTTCTCATGAACACTGAAGCTTTCTTT. Translating it yields CAWRVLMNTEAFF.

The rearrangement uses TRBV11-2 and TRBJ1-1; 9 bases match TRBD1. The CDR3 totals 14 residues. Germline CDR1 reads SGHAT; CDR2 reads FQNNGV. V lost 4 bases and J lost 6; bases outside the gene matches: 6. CDR3 sequence: CASSWDRALAEAFF. CDR3 in DNA: TGTGCCAGCAGCTGGGACAGGGCGTTGGCTGAAGCTTTCTTT.

This clonotype was counted many times. The CDR3 protein is CASSLDRITDTQYF. The CDR3 DNA sequence: TGTGCCAGCAGTCTCGACAGGATCACAGATACGCAGTATTTT. The genes are TRBV6-1 and TRBJ2-3, with D possibly being TRBD1 (6 bases). The CDR3 covers 14 residues. Trimming took 5 bases from V and 2 from J, leaving 11 bases between them. Germline V CDR1 and CDR2: MNHNS, SASEGT.

This clonotype was recorded at least ten times. CDR3 DNA: TGTGCCAGCAGCTATCCAGGGGCTACCGGGGAGCTGTTTTTT. Translated: CASSYPGATGELFF. The chain joins TRBV11-2 to TRBJ2-2; perhaps TRBD1 as D (6 bases). CDR1 and CDR2 (germline): SGHAT, FQNNGV. The CDR3 totals 14 residues. Trimming removed 4 bases at V and 5 bases at J, with 11 bases between.

The chain recombines TRBV5-1 with TRBJ2-5; D tentatively fits TRBD1 or TRBD2 (5 bases each). From germline, CDR1 is SGHRS and CDR2 YFSETQ. Trimming stripped 7 bases from V and 5 bases from J, with 12 bases between. The length of the CDR3 is 12 residues. CDR3 DNA sequence: TGCGCCAGCGGGACGGGAAGGGAGACCCAGTACTTC. As protein: CASGTGRETQYF.

This clonotype appeared many times. The chain is built from TRBV5-1 and TRBJ1-2, with 7 bases aligning to TRBD1. Germline values: CDR1 SGHRS, CDR2 YFSETQ. J lost 0 bases, V lost 4 bases, and 6 bases had no gene match. The CDR3 is made up of 15 amino acids. DNA of the CDR3: TGCGCCAGCAGCCCAGGGACAGAAACTAACTATGGCTACACCTTC. Residues: CASSPGTETNYGYTF.

This clonotype was observed at least ten times. The rearrangement joins TRBV6-1 to TRBJ1-2; no clear D. The length of the CDR3 is 11 residues. Germline V gene data show CDR1 as MNHNS and CDR2 as SASEGT. V lost 5 bases to trimming and J lost 8 bases, with 9 bases between them. DNA of the CDR3: TGTGCCAGCAGTCTCTCGGGGGGCTACACCTTC. Protein product: CASSLSGGYTF.

In this sample, this clonotype turned up many times. The chain uses TRBV28 and TRBJ2-3, with 9 bases matching TRBD2. CDR1 MDHEN and CDR2 SYDVKM come from the germline V gene. The CDR3 sequence is 16 residues long. The V segment lost 5 bases and the J segment 5 bases; nucleotides outside the gene matches: 11. The CDR3 reads CASSMAGGRVEDTQYF. CDR3 coding DNA: TGTGCCAGCAGTATGGCGGGGGGGCGAGTTGAAGATACGCAGTATTTT.

This clonotype came up a few times. V and J are TRBV7-9 and TRBJ1-1; D call uncertain. The V end lost 4 bases, the J end lost 0 bases, and 9 bases lay between the germline ends. The germline CDR1 and CDR2 sequences are SEHNR and FQNEAQ (reference sequence). This CDR3 has 14 amino acids. CDR3 amino acids: CASSSGKLNTEAFF. For the CDR3, the DNA is TGTGCCAGCAGCTCCGGGAAATTGAACACTGAAGCTTTCTTT.

This clonotype was counted many times. The rearrangement links TRBV28 to TRBJ1-2; D is perhaps TRBD1 (6 bases). CDR1 and CDR2 from the germline V gene are MDHEN and SYDVKM. The ends were cut back, 6 bases at V and 4 bases at J, with 9 bases in the middle. The CDR3 is 12 amino acids. The CDR3 region is CASSRQVYGYTF. CDR3 bases: TGTGCCAGCAGCCGACAGGTCTATGGCTACACCTTC.